This passage covers 6 T cell receptor beta chains from one sample sequenced in a study of shared clonotypes between healthy human individuals. Some clones are missing from TCRdb's copy, which holds only in-frame ones; the method was immunoSEQ multiplex PCR. Among some 2.3 million clones listed, approximately 93% were seen once. Sequencing was carried out using naive CD4+ T cells from PBMCs. Subset indicated: CD45RA+ positively selected. All receptors derive from a man between 18 and 29 years old in good health. Some clones in this sample may be carry-over from other donors' samples.

The chain uses TRBV11-2 and TRBJ2-1; 11 nucleotides align to TRBD2. This CDR3 spans 19 amino acids. Per germline, CDR1 SGHAT and CDR2 FQNNGV. After removal of 1 base from V and 0 bases from J, the junction contained 8 bases not matched to a gene. This chain's CDR3 is CASSLVPTSGKSSYNEQFF. DNA for the CDR3: TGTGCCAGCAGCTTAGTTCCGACTAGCGGGAAAAGCTCCTACAATGAGCAGTTCTTC.

Here the CDR3 reads CASSEADRDVQPQHF. CDR3 sequence (DNA): TGTGCCAGCAGTGAAGCAGACAGGGACGTTCAGCCCCAGCATTTT. The rearrangement joins TRBV6-1 to TRBJ1-5, with 7 bases lining up with TRBD1. Trimming removed 0 bases from V and 6 bases from J; junction bases left unmatched: 5. The CDR3 covers 15 residues. The germline CDR1 and CDR2 sequences are MNHNS and SASEGT.

This rearrangement joins TRBV6-1 to TRBJ2-7; D unresolved. The CDR3 runs 13 residues. V was clipped by 3 bases and J by 4 bases, with 10 bases between them. CDR1 and CDR2 (germline): MNHNS, SASEGT. The CDR3 protein is CASSDSQLYEQYF. The CDR3 coding sequence is TGTGCCAGCAGTGACAGTCAACTTTACGAGCAGTACTTC.

The chain recombines TRBV28 with TRBJ2-2, with D possibly TRBD2 on 6 matching bases. Trimming pared 2 bases from V and 2 bases from J, leaving 12 bases between. This CDR3 comprises 16 residues. Germline V CDR1 and CDR2: MDHEN, SYDVKM. Here the CDR3 reads CASSLAGQENTGELFF. Here the CDR3 DNA reads TGTGCCAGCAGTTTAGCGGGGCAAGAAAACACCGGGGAGCTGTTTTTT.

This clone was recorded only once. CDR3 in amino acids: CASSHRGIGGTGELFF. The DNA for the CDR3 is TGCGCCAGCAGCCATCGAGGGATCGGTGGGACCGGGGAGCTGTTTTTT. The chain has TRBV4-3 and TRBJ2-2; perhaps TRBD2 as D (5 bases). The V gene lost 3 bases and the J gene lost 5 bases, with 16 bases spanning the gap. Looked up from germline, CDR1 is LGHNA and CDR2 is YSLEER. The CDR3 extends over 16 amino acids.

The chain links TRBV14 to TRBJ2-7; no clear D gene. Trimming shortened V by 4 bases and J by 3 bases, and 16 bases separated the two germline ends. Germline-derived CDR1 and CDR2 are SGHDN and FVKESK. The CDR3 sequence is 15 residues long. The CDR3 DNA follows: TGTGCCAGCAGCCCCTTTCTTGGCTCCCTCTACGAGCAGTACTTC. Its translation is CASSPFLGSLYEQYF.